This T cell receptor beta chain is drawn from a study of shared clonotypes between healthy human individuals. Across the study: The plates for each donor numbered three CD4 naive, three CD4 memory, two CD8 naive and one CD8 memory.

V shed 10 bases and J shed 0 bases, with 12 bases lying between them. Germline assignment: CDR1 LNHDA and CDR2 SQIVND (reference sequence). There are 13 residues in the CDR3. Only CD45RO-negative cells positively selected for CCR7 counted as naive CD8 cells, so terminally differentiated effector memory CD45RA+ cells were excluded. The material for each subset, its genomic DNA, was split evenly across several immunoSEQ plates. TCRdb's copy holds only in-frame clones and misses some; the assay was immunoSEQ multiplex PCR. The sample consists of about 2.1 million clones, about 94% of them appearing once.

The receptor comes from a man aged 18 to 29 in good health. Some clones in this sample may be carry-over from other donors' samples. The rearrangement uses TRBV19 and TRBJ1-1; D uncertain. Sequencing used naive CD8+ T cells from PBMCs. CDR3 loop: CATTGLLNTEAFF. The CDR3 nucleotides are TGTGCCACCACCGGACTGCTGAACACTGAAGCTTTCTTT.